This T cell receptor beta chain was observed in a study of T cell responses to AZD1222 COVID-19 vaccine. Study-wide results and caveats: CD4 TCRs associated with vaccination spanned spike, dominating at 160-218 and 743-854. The study identified only five to seven AZD1222 recipients as seropositive at baseline. In a largely white British group with more females than males, clonal diversity was possibly underestimated.

This clone was detected only once. As yet, its antigen is unknown. This CDR3 region has 13 residues. The V end lost 7 bases, the J end lost 0 bases, and 11 bases lay between the germline ends. Germline CDR1 reads SGHRS; CDR2 reads YFSETQ. The repertoire was sequenced with immunoSEQ multiplex PCR; TCRdb's copy has only in-frame clones and lacks some. The data hold around 100,000 clones, with 75% to 95% observed a single time. The specimen was peripheral blood, collected on day 0 of AZD1222 vaccination. The TCR sequence derives from an adult in good health. The V call is TRBV5-1, the J call TRBJ2-7, with D possibly being TRBD2 (6 bases). For the CDR3, the DNA is TGCGCCAGCTGGGATAGCGGCTCCTACGAGCAGTACTTC. Translation gives CASWDSGSYEQYF.